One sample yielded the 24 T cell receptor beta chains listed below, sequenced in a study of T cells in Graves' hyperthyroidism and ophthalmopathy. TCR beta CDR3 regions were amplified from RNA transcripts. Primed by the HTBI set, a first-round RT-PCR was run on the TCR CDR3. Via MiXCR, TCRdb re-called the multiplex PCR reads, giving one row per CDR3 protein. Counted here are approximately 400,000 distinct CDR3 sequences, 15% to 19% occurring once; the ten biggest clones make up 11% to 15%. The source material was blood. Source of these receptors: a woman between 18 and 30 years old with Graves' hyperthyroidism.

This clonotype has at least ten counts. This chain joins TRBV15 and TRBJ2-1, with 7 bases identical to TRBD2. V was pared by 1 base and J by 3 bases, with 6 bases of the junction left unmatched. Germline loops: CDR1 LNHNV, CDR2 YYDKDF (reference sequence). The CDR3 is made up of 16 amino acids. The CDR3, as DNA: TGTGCCACCAGCAGAGCAGCGGGGTCCGGCTACAATGAGCAGTTCTTC. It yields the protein CATSRAAGSGYNEQFF.

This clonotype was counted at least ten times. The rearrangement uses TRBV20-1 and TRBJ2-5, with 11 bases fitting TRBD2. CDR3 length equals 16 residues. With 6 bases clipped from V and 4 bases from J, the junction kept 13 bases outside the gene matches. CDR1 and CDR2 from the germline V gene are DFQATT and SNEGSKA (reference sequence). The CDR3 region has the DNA TGCAGTGCGAGGAAACTAGCGGGAGCGGGGGGAGAGACCCAGTACTTC. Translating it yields CSARKLAGAGGETQYF.

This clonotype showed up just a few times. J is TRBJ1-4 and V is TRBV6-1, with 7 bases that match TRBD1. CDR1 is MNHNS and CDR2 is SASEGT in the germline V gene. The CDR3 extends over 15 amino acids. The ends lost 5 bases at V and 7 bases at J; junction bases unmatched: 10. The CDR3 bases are TGTGCCAGCAGTTCCACAGGGGATATCGCTGAAAAACTGTTTTTT. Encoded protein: CASSSTGDIAEKLFF.

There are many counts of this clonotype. The CDR3 region is CASSLSGGVGSPLHF. CDR3 coding DNA: TGTGCCAGCAGTTTAAGCGGGGGCGTAGGTTCACCCCTCCACTTT. The chain combines TRBV28 with TRBJ1-6, with D possibly being TRBD1 (6 bases). Deletions cut 2 bases from V and 9 bases from J, with 14 bases between. CDR1 is MDHEN and CDR2 is SYDVKM in the germline V gene. The CDR3 is 15 residues long.

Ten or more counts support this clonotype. The CDR3 nucleotides read TGCAGTGCTAGCGACGGGACTAGCGGGAGGGCCAGGGACAATGAGCAGTTCTTC. Its translation is CSASDGTSGRARDNEQFF. The chain recombines TRBV20-1 with TRBJ2-1; 16 positions agree with TRBD2. Germline V lookup: CDR1 DFQATT, CDR2 SNEGSKA (reference sequence). The CDR3 totals 18 residues. V was pared by 3 bases and J by 5 bases, with 10 bases of the junction left unmatched.

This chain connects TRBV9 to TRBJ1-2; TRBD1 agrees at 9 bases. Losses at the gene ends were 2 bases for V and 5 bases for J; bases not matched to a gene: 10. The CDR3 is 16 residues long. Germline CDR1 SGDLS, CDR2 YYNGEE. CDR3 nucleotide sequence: TGTGCCAGCAGCGTTGGGACAGGGACGAAGACGTATGGCTACACCTTC. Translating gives CASSVGTGTKTYGYTF.

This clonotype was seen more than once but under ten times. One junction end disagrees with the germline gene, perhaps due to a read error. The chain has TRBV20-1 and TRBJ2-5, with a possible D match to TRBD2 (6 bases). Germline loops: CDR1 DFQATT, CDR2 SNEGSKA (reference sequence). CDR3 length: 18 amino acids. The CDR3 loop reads CGARDIAPTGATQETQYF. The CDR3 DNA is TGCGGTGCTAGAGATATCGCGCCTACGGGAGCCACCCAAGAGACCCAGTACTTC.

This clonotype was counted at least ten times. The CDR3 region has the DNA TGTGCCAGCAGCGACCTTGGAGGGGGCAAGTATGGCTACACCTTC. This sequence encodes CASSDLGGGKYGYTF. The chain joins TRBV9 to TRBJ1-2; 7 bases line up with TRBD1. Germline CDR1 SGDLS, CDR2 YYNGEE. CDR3 length: 15 residues. The junction had 10 bases not matched to a gene; V was cut back by 3 bases and J by 5 bases.

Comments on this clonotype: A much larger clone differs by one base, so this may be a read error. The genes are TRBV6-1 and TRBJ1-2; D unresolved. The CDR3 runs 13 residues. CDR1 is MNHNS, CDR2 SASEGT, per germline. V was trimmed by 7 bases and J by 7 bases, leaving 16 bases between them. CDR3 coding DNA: TGTGCCAGCACCCCCAGGACCCCCACTGGCTACACCTTC. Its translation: CASTPRTPTGYTF.

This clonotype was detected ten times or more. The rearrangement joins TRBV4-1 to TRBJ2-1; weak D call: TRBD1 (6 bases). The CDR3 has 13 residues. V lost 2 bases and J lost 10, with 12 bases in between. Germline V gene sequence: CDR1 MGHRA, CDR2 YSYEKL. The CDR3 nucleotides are TGCGCCAGCAGCCAATCAGGACAGCAGGAGCAGTTCTTC. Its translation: CASSQSGQQEQFF.

CDR3 sequence (DNA): TGTGCCAGCAGCTTGATTAGCGGGAGGGGCGGCACAGATACGCAGTATTTT. Its translation is CASSLISGRGGTDTQYF. The gene calls are TRBV11-2 and TRBJ2-3; 11 nucleotides match TRBD2. V lost 3 bases to trimming and J lost 1 base; unmatched junction nucleotides: 6. Germline CDR1 is SGHAT and CDR2 is FQNNGV. The CDR3 has 17 amino acids.

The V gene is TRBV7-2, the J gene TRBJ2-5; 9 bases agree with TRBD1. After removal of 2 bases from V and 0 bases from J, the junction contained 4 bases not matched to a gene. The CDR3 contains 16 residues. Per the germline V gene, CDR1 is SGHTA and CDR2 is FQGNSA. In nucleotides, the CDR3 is TGTGCCAGCAGCTTAAGGGGGACAGGGTACCAAGAGACCCAGTACTTC. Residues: CASSLRGTGYQETQYF.

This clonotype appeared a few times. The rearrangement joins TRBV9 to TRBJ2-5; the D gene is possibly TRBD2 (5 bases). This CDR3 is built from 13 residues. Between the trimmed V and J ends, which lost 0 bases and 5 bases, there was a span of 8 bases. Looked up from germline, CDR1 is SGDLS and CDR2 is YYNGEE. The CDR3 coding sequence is TGTGCCAGCAGCGTAGAAGAGCGGGAGACCCAGTACTTC. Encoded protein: CASSVEERETQYF. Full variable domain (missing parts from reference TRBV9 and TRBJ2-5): DSGVTQTPKHLITATGQRVTLRCSPRSGDLSVYWYQQSLDQGLQFLIQYYNGEERAKGNILERFSAQQFPDLHSELNLSSLELGDSALYFCASSVEERETQYFGPGTRLLVL.

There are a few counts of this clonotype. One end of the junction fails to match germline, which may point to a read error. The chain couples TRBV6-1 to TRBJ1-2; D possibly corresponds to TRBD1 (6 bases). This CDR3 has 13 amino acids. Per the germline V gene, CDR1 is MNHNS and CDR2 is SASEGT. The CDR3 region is CASKGARGRLMPF. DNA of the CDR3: TGTGCCAGCAAGGGAGCCAGGGGCCGACTAATGCCCTTC.

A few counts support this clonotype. The CDR3 loop is CASRQTITSNQPQHF. The CDR3 bases are TGTGCCAGCAGGCAAACTATTACTAGCAATCAGCCCCAGCATTTT. The chain joins TRBV11-2 to TRBJ1-5; no firm D call. Germline V gene data show CDR1 as SGHAT and CDR2 as FQNNGV. The germline V and J ends were trimmed by 6 bases and 0 bases, with 12 bases remaining between them. The CDR3 length is 15 residues.

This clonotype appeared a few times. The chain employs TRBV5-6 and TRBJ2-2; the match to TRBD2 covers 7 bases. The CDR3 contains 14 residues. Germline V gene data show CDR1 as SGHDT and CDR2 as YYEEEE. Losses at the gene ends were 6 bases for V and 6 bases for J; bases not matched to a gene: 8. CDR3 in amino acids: CASTPGTTAGELFF. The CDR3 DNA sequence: TGTGCCAGCACCCCAGGGACTACGGCCGGGGAGCTGTTTTTT. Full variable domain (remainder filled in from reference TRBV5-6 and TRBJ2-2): DAGVTQSPTHLIKTRGQQVTLRCSPKSGHDTVSWYQQALGQGPQFIFQYYEEEERQRGNFPDRFSGHQFPNYSSELNVNALLLGDSALYLCASTPGTTAGELFFGEGSRLTVL.

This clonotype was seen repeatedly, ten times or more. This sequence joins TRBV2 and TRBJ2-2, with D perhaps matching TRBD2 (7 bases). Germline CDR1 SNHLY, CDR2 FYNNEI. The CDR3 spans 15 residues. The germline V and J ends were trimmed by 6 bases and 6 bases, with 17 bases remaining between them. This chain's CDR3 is CASRRGSGMPGELFF. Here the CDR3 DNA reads TGTGCCAGCAGGAGGGGGAGCGGGATGCCCGGGGAGCTGTTTTTT. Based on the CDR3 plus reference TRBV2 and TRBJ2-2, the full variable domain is EPEVTQTPSHQVTQMGQEVILRCVPISNHLYFYWYRQILGQKVEFLVSFYNNEISEKSEIFDDQFSVERPDGSNFTLKIRSTKLEDSAMYFCASRRGSGMPGELFFGEGSRLTVL.

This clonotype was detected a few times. CDR3 sequence: CASSLDGSGVTDTQYF. The CDR3 bases are TGTGCCAGCAGCTTAGACGGGAGCGGGGTTACAGATACGCAGTATTTT. The chain uses TRBV7-2 and TRBJ2-3, with 7 bases that match TRBD2. The CDR3 length is 16 residues. Germline loops: CDR1 SGHTA, CDR2 FQGNSA. Trimming took 1 base from V and 3 from J; bases not matched to a gene: 7.

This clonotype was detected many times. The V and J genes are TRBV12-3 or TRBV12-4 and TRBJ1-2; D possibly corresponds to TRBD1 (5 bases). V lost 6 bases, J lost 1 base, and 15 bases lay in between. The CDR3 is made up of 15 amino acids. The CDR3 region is CASSPLGQNNYGYTF. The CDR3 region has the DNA TGTGCCAGCAGCCCCCTCGGACAAAATAACTATGGCTACACCTTC.

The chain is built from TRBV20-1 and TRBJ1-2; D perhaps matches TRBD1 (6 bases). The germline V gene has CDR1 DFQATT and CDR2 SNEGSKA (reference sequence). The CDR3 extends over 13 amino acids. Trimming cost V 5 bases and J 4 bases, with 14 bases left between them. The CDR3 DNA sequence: TGCAGTGCTCCTCAAAAGGACAGCTATGGCTACACCTTC. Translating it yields CSAPQKDSYGYTF.

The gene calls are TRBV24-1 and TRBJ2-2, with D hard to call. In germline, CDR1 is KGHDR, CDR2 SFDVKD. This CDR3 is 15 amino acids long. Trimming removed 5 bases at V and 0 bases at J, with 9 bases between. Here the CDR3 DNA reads TGTGCCACCAGTGCCTCCTATACGAACACCGGGGAGCTGTTTTTT. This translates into CATSASYTNTGELFF.

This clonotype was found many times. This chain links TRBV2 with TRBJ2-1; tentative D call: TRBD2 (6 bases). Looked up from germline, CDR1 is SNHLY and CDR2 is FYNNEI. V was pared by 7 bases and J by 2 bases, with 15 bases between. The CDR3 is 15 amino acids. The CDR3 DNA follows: TGTGCCAGCACCCCCAGCGGGTGGGCCTACAATGAGCAGTTCTTC. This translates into CASTPSGWAYNEQFF.

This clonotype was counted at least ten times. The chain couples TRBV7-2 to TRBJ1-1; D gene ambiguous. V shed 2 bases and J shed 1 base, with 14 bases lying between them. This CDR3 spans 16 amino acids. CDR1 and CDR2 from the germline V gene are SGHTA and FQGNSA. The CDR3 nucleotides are TGTGCCAGCAGCTTATGGCGGCTGGCGGGGAACACTGAAGCTTTCTTT. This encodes CASSLWRLAGNTEAFF.

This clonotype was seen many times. CDR3 region: CASSGDHGLAINQETQYF. CDR3 nucleotides: TGTGCCAGCAGCGGTGATCACGGACTCGCTATTAACCAAGAGACCCAGTACTTC. This sequence joins TRBV3-1 and TRBJ2-5, with TRBD2 as a possible D gene (5 bases). This CDR3 region has 18 residues. The V and J ends lost 5 bases and 0 bases respectively, with 22 bases between them. Germline loops: CDR1 LGHDT, CDR2 YNNKEL (reference sequence).